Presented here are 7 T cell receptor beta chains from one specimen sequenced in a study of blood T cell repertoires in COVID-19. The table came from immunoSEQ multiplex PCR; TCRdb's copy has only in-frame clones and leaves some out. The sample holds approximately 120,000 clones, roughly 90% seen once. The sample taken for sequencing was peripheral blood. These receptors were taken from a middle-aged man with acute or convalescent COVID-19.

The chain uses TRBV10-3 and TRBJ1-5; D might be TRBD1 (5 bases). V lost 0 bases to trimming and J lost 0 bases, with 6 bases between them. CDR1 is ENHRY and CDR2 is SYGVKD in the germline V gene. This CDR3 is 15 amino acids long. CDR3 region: CAISESGDSNQPQHF. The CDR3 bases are TGTGCCATCAGTGAGTCAGGGGATAGCAATCAGCCCCAGCATTTT.

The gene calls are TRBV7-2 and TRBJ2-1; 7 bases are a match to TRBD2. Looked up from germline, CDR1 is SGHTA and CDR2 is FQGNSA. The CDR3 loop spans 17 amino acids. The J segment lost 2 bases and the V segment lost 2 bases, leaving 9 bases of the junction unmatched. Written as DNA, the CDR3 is TGTGCCAGCAGCTTATTGGGGACGGGGGGACCCTACAATGAGCAGTTCTTC. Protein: CASSLLGTGGPYNEQFF.

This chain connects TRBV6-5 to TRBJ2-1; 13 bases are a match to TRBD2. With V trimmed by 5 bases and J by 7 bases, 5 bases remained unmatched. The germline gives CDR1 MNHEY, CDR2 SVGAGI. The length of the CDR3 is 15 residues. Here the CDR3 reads CASSRPGLAGNEQFF. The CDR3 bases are TGTGCCAGCAGTAGACCGGGACTAGCGGGAAATGAGCAGTTCTTC.

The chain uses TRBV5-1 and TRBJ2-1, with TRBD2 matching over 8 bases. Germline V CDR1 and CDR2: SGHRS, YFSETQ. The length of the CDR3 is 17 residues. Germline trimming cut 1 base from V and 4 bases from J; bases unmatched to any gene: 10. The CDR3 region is CASSLIASGRNYNEQFF. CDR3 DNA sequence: TGCGCCAGCAGCTTGATAGCTAGCGGGCGGAATTACAATGAGCAGTTCTTC.

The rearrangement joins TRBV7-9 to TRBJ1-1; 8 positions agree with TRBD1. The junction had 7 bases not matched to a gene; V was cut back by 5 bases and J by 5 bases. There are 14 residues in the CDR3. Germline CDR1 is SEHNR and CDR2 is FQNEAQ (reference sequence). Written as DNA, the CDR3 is TGTGCCAGCAGCCCGCGACAGGGGTCTACTGAAGCTTTCTTT. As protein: CASSPRQGSTEAFF.

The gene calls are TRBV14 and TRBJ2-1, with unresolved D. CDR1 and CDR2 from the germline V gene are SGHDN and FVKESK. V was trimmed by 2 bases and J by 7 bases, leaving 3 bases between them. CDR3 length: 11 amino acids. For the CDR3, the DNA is TGTGCCAGCAGCCAATCGAATGAGCAGTTCTTC. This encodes CASSQSNEQFF. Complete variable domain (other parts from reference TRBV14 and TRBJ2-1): EAGVTQFPSHSVIEKGQTVTLRCDPISGHDNLYWYRRVMGKEIKFLLHFVKESKQDESGMPNNRFLAERTGGTYSTLKVQPAELEDSGVYFCASSQSNEQFFGPGTRLTVL.

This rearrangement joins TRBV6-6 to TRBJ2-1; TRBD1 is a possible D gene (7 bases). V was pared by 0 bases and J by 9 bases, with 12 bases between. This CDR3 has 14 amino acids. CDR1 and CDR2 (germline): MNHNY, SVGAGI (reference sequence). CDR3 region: CASSYSLAGGEQFF. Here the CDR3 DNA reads TGTGCCAGCAGTTACTCACTAGCAGGGGGTGAGCAGTTCTTC.